Presented here are 22 T cell receptor beta chains from one specimen sequenced in a study of cytomegalovirus exposure and HLA in healthy donors. Profiling relied on immunoSEQ multiplex PCR, and the TCRdb table lists in-frame clones only, not all of them. The sample carries 110,000 or so clones, 70% to 90% recorded once. Sequencing was carried out using PBMCs. The receptors stem from a woman younger than 45 in good health and CMV-seronegative.

The chain combines TRBV7-2 with TRBJ2-7; 11 nucleotides match TRBD1. Germline assignment: CDR1 SGHTA and CDR2 FQGNSA. The CDR3 has 15 amino acids. The trim removed 5 bases at V and 5 bases at J, leaving 8 bases unmatched. This CDR3 is CASSTARTGGHEQYF. For the CDR3, the DNA is TGTGCCAGCAGCACAGCTCGGACAGGGGGCCACGAGCAGTACTTC.

V gene TRBV9 combines with J gene TRBJ2-1; D unresolved. Trimming left V 0 bases short and J 3 bases short, with 16 bases between. The CDR3 covers 17 residues. Looked up from germline, CDR1 is SGDLS and CDR2 is YYNGEE. CDR3 coding DNA: TGTGCCAGCAGCGTAGGAGGCGGCAGCCCATACTACAATGAGCAGTTCTTC. Translating it yields CASSVGGGSPYYNEQFF. Full variable domain (missing parts from reference TRBV9 and TRBJ2-1): DSGVTQTPKHLITATGQRVTLRCSPRSGDLSVYWYQQSLDQGLQFLIQYYNGEERAKGNILERFSAQQFPDLHSELNLSSLELGDSALYFCASSVGGGSPYYNEQFFGPGTRLTVL.

CDR3 amino acids: CAWTEARTGPTTF. The CDR3 DNA reads TGTGCCTGGACCGAAGCCCGAACAGGGCCCACCACCTTC. J is TRBJ1-2 and V is TRBV30, with D perhaps TRBD1 (6 bases). CDR3 length: 13 residues. Deletions cut 4 bases from V and 13 bases from J, with 22 bases between. Germline V gene sequence: CDR1 GTSNPN, CDR2 SVGIG (reference sequence).

This clone was counted once. The chain links TRBV7-2 to TRBJ2-5; tentative D call: TRBD2 (6 bases). The germline V gene encodes CDR1 SGHTA and CDR2 FQGNSA. Trimming removed 1 base at V and 3 bases at J, with 18 bases between. The CDR3 is 17 residues long. CDR3 DNA sequence: TGTGCCAGCAGCTTAGTGGGCCCCCTTAGCGGCGAAGAGACCCAGTACTTC. Protein sequence: CASSLVGPLSGEETQYF.

The CDR3 loop reads CAWSVTNNYGYTF. The CDR3 bases are TGTGCCTGGAGTGTAACAAATAACTATGGCTACACCTTC. This sequence joins TRBV30 and TRBJ1-2; D not resolved. Germline-derived CDR1 and CDR2 are GTSNPN and SVGIG (reference sequence). Between the trimmed V and J ends, which lost 0 bases and 1 base, there was a span of 6 bases. CDR3 length: 13 residues.

This sequence joins TRBV29-1 and TRBJ1-1; D gene unclear. V was pared by 0 bases and J by 0 bases, with 8 bases between. Germline V gives CDR1 SQVTM, CDR2 ANQGSEA. This CDR3 contains 14 residues. For the CDR3, the DNA is TGCAGCGTTGAAGATGGCCTGATGAACACTGAAGCTTTCTTT. Encoded protein: CSVEDGLMNTEAFF.

This chain uses TRBV4-1 with TRBJ2-2, with TRBD2 identical over 8 bases. Trimming cost V 4 bases and J 2 bases; bases outside gene matches: 6. There are 16 residues in the CDR3. Germline V gives CDR1 MGHRA, CDR2 YSYEKL. The DNA for the CDR3 is TGCGCCAGCAGCCTGGAAGCGGGGGCCAACACCGGGGAGCTGTTTTTT. The encoded protein is CASSLEAGANTGELFF.

This chain connects TRBV5-8 to TRBJ2-7; 7 nucleotides line up with TRBD1. The CDR3 is made up of 14 amino acids. The V gene's germline CDR1 is SGHTS and CDR2 YDEGEE. The CDR3 DNA reads TGTGCGGTTAGGGGGCGGTCATCCTACTACGAGCAGTACTTC. It encodes CAVRGRSSYYEQYF.

This clone was detected only once. J is TRBJ2-5 and V is TRBV7-2; 9 nucleotides align to TRBD2. The germline V gene encodes CDR1 SGHTA and CDR2 FQGNSA. The V gene end was trimmed by 6 bases and the J gene end by 5 bases; junction bases not matched to a gene: 7. The CDR3 contains 14 residues. The CDR3 region has the DNA TGTGCCAGCAGGACGGCGGGGGGGCTGGAGACCCAGTACTTC. Amino acid sequence: CASRTAGGLETQYF. The variable domain in full, completed from reference TRBV7-2 and TRBJ2-5, reads GAGVSQSPSNKVTEKGKDVELRCDPISGHTALYWYRQSLGQGLEFLIYFQGNSAPDKSGLPSDRFSAERTGGSVSTLTIQRTQQEDSAVYLCASRTAGGLETQYFGPGTRLLVL.

The chain uses TRBV19 and TRBJ1-4; tentatively, D is TRBD1 (5 bases). CDR3 length: 15 amino acids. From germline, CDR1 is LNHDA and CDR2 SQIVND (reference sequence). Trimming left V 7 bases short and J 0 bases short, with 12 bases between. CDR3 loop: CASTRQTATNEKLFF. CDR3 bases: TGTGCCAGTACTAGACAGACCGCAACTAATGAAAAACTGTTTTTT.

This clone was seen more than once but under ten times. This chain uses TRBV7-8 with TRBJ1-4, with D hard to call. Germline V gene sequence: CDR1 SGHVS, CDR2 FQNEAQ. The CDR3 has 17 amino acids. V lost 1 base, J lost 3 bases, and 15 bases lay in between. The CDR3 DNA reads as TGTGCCAGCAGCTTAGTAGGCGGCGCGGAAGCTAATGAAAAACTGTTTTTT. Translated: CASSLVGGAEANEKLFF.

J is TRBJ1-2 and V is TRBV27; D is unresolved. There are 15 residues in the CDR3. Trimming took off 6 bases at V and 0 bases at J, with 14 bases between the two ends. Germline lookup yields CDR1 MNHEY and CDR2 SMNVEV (reference sequence). The CDR3 coding sequence is TGTGCCAGCAGCCCAAAGACACTGGCTAACTATGGCTACACCTTC. Translated: CASSPKTLANYGYTF.

The chain is built from TRBV4-3 and TRBJ1-2; tentative D call: TRBD1 (5 bases). The CDR3 is 15 residues long. Trimming took 0 bases from V and 8 from J, leaving 16 bases between them. Germline V gene data show CDR1 as LGHNA and CDR2 as YSLEER. CDR3: CASSQEGGNAVGYTF. Here the CDR3 DNA reads TGCGCCAGCAGCCAAGAGGGGGGTAACGCGGTCGGCTACACCTTC.

The CDR3 DNA reads TGTGCCAGCAGCCCCAGGCCACGGGGGGGAGGTGAGACCCAGTACTTC. Translated: CASSPRPRGGGETQYF. The V call is TRBV7-3, the J call TRBJ2-5; TRBD2 matches 8 bases. Germline V gene lookup returns CDR1 SGHTA and CDR2 FQGTGA. With 5 bases clipped from V and 5 bases from J, the junction kept 13 bases outside the gene matches. The CDR3 totals 16 residues.

J is TRBJ2-2 and V is TRBV19; the D gene is possibly TRBD1 (5 bases). With 6 bases removed from V and 5 bases from J, the gap between germline ends came to 19 bases. The CDR3 spans 16 residues. Germline CDR1 and CDR2: LNHDA and SQIVND (reference sequence). The CDR3: CASSDPLQGSTGELFF. CDR3 in DNA: TGTGCCAGTAGCGATCCTCTTCAGGGATCGACCGGGGAGCTGTTTTTT.

The chain uses TRBV6-6 and TRBJ2-5; TRBD2 matches 10 bases. V shed 8 bases, J shed 1 base, and the junction held 4 bases outside the gene matches. Per germline, CDR1 MNHNY and CDR2 SVGAGI (reference sequence). This CDR3 spans 14 amino acids. The CDR3, as DNA: TGTGCCAGCGAGCGGGGGGGTCCCCAAGAGACCCAGTACTTC. It codes for CASERGGPQETQYF.

The chain carries TRBV29-1 and TRBJ2-3; 8 bases line up with TRBD1. V gave up 8 bases and J gave up 3 bases; unmatched junction bases: 13. The CDR3 covers 15 residues. The germline V gene has CDR1 SQVTM and CDR2 ANQGSEA. CDR3 residues: CSTPGQGSTTDTQYF. The CDR3 DNA sequence: TGCAGCACCCCCGGACAGGGATCGACGACAGATACGCAGTATTTT.

The V and J genes are TRBV15 and TRBJ1-5; D not certain. The germline gives CDR1 LNHNV, CDR2 YYDKDF (reference sequence). The CDR3 runs to 12 residues. The ends were cut back, 6 bases at V and 4 bases at J, with 7 bases in the middle. CDR3 region: CATSKSNQPQHF. The CDR3, as DNA: TGTGCCACCAGTAAATCTAATCAGCCCCAGCATTTT.

This clone was counted a few times. The chain couples TRBV6-5 to TRBJ1-2, with D hard to call. Germline V gene sequence: CDR1 MNHEY, CDR2 SVGAGI. V lost 10 bases, J lost 8 bases, and 26 bases lay in between. The CDR3 spans 15 residues. The CDR3 protein is CATYEQTPKAGGYTF. As DNA, the CDR3 is TGTGCCACCTACGAACAGACACCCAAGGCTGGCGGCTACACCTTC.

This chain links TRBV9 with TRBJ2-5; the match to TRBD2 covers 12 bases. The V and J ends lost 0 bases and 7 bases, in that order; junction bases with no gene match: 10. Germline V CDR1 and CDR2: SGDLS, YYNGEE. The CDR3 runs 17 residues. CDR3 protein: CASSVEASGGAGVTQYF. The CDR3 region has the DNA TGTGCCAGCAGCGTAGAGGCTAGCGGGGGGGCAGGGGTGACCCAGTACTTC. Full variable domain (missing parts from reference TRBV9 and TRBJ2-5): DSGVTQTPKHLITATGQRVTLRCSPRSGDLSVYWYQQSLDQGLQFLIQYYNGEERAKGNILERFSAQQFPDLHSELNLSSLELGDSALYFCASSVEASGGAGVTQYFGPGTRLLVL.

The rearrangement uses TRBV5-5 and TRBJ2-2, with D possibly TRBD1 on 6 matching bases. Looked up from germline, CDR1 is SGHKS and CDR2 is YYEKEE (reference sequence). V lost 6 bases to trimming and J lost 4 bases, with 13 bases between them. The CDR3 spans 14 residues. In DNA form, the CDR3 reads TGTGCCAGCAATGGGGCAGGGGTCACCGGGGAGCTGTTTTTT. Its protein product is CASNGAGVTGELFF. The full variable domain, in which reference TRBV5-5 and TRBJ2-2 provide the parts outside the CDR3, is DAGVTQSPTHLIKTRGQQVTLRCSPISGHKSVSWYQQVLGQGPQFIFQYYEKEERGRGNFPDRFSARQFPNYSSELNVNALLLGDSALYLCASNGAGVTGELFFGEGSRLTVL.

The rearrangement links TRBV6-5 to TRBJ1-6; D not resolved. The CDR3 length is 12 residues. V was shortened by 2 bases and J by 10 bases, with 6 bases between the two germline ends. Germline V lookup: CDR1 MNHEY, CDR2 SVGAGI. Written as DNA, the CDR3 is TGTGCCAGCAGTTACCGGGGATCACCCCTCCACTTT. Translating gives CASSYRGSPLHF.